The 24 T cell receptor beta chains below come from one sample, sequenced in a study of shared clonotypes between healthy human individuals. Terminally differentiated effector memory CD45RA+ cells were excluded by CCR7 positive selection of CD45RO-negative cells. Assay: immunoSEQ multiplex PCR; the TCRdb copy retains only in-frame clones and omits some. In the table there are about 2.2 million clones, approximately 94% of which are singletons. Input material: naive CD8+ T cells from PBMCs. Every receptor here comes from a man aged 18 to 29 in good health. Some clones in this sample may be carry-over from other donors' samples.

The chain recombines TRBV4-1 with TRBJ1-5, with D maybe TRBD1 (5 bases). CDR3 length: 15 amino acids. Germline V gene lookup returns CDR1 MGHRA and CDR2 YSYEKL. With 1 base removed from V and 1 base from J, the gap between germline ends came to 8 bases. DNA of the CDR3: TGCGCCAGCAGCCAAGTATGGGGGAGCAATCAGCCCCAGCATTTT. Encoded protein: CASSQVWGSNQPQHF.

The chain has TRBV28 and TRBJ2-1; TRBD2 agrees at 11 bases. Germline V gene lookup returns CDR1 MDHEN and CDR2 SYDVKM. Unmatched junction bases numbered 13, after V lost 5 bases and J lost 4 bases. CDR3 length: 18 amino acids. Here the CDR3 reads CASSPKARLAGRYNEQFF. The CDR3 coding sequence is TGTGCCAGCAGTCCGAAAGCGAGACTAGCGGGAAGGTACAATGAGCAGTTCTTC.

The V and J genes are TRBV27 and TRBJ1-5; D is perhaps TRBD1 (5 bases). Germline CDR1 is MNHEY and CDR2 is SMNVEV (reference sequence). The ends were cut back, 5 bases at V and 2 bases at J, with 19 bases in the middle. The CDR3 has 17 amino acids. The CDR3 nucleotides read TGTGCCAGCAGTCCAGACAGCACCCTGCCGGGCAATCAGCCCCAGCATTTT. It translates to CASSPDSTLPGNQPQHF.

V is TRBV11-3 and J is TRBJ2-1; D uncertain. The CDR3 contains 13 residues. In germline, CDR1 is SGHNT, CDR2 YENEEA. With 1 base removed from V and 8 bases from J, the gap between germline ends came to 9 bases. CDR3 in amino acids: CASSLASIDEQFF. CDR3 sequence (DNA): TGTGCCAGCAGCTTAGCCTCCATCGATGAGCAGTTCTTC.

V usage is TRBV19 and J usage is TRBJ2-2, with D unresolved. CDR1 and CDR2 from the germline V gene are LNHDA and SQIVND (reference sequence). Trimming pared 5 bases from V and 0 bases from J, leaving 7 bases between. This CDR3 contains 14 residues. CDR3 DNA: TGTGCCAGTAGTTATGGGGCGAACACCGGGGAGCTGTTTTTT. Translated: CASSYGANTGELFF.

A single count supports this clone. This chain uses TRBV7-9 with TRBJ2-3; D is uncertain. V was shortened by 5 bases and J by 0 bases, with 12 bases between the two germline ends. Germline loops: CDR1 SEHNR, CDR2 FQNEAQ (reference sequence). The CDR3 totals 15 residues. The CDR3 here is CASSKTASSTDTQYF. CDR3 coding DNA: TGTGCCAGCAGCAAAACAGCTTCTAGCACAGATACGCAGTATTTT.

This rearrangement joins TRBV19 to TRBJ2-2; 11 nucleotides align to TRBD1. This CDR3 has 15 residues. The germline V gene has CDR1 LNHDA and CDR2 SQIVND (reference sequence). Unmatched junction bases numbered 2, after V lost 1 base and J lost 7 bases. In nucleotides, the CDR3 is TGTGCCAGTAGTATAGGGGGACAGGGGGTCGGGGAGCTGTTTTTT. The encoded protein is CASSIGGQGVGELFF.

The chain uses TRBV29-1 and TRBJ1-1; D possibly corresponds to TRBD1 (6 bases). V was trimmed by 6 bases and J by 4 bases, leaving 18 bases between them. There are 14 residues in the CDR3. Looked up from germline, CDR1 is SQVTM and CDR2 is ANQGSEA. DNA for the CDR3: TGCAGCGTCCTGACAGGAGGTGGTCTCACTGAAGCTTTCTTT. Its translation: CSVLTGGGLTEAFF.

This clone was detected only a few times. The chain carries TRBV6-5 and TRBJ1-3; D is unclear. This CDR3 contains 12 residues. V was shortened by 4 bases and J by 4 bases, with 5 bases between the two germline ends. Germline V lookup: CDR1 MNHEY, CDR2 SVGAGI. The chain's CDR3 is CASSSYGNTIYF. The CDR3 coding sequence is TGTGCCAGCAGTTCGTACGGAAACACCATATATTTT.

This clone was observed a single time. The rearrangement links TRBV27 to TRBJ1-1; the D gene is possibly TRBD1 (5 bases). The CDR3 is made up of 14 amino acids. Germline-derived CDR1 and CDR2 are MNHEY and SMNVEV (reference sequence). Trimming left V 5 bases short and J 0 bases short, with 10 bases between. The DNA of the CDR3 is TGTGCCAGCAGTAGGGGACTGATGAACACTGAAGCTTTCTTT. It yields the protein CASSRGLMNTEAFF.

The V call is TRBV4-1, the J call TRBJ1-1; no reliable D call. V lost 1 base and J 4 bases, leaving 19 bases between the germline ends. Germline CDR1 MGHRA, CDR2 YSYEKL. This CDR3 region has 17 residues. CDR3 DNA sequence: TGCGCCAGCAGCCAAGTCGCCGCAGGAGGAAGGCTCACTGAAGCTTTCTTT. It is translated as CASSQVAAGGRLTEAFF.

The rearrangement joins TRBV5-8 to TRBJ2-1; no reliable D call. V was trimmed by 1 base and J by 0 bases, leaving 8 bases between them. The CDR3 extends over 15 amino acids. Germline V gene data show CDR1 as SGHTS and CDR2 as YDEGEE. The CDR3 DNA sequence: TGTGCCAGCAGCTTGTCCCGGAGCTCCTACAATGAGCAGTTCTTC. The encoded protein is CASSLSRSSYNEQFF.

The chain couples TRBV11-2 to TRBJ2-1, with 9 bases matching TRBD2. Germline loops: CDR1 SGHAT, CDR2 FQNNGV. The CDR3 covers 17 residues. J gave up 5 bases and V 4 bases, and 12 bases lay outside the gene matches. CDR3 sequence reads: CASSSPPTSGGDNEQFF. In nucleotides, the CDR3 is TGTGCCAGCAGCTCCCCTCCGACTAGCGGAGGGGACAATGAGCAGTTCTTC.

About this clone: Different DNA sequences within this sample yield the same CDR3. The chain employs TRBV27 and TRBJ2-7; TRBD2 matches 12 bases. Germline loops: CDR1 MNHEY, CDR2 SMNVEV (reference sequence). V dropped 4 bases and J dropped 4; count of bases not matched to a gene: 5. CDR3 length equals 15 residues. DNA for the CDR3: TGTGCCAGCAGTTCGCTAGCGGGAGGGCCTTACGAGCAGTACTTC. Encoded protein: CASSSLAGGPYEQYF.

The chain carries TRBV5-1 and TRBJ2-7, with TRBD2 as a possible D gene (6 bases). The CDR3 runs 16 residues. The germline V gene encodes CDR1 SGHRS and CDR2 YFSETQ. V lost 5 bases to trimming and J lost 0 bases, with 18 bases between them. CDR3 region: CASRISVDGSSYEQYF. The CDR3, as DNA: TGCGCCAGCAGAATCTCGGTGGACGGGAGCTCCTACGAGCAGTACTTC.

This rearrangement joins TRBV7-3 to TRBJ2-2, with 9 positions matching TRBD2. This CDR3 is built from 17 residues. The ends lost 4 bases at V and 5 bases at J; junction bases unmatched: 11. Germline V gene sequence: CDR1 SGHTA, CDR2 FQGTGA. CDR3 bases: TGTGCCAGCAGCTCGACCCCGGGACTAGCTAGGACCGGGGAGCTGTTTTTT. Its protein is CASSSTPGLARTGELFF. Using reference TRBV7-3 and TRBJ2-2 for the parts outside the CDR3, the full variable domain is GAGVSQTPSNKVTEKGKYVELRCDPISGHTALYWYRQSLGQGPEFLIYFQGTGAADDSGLPNDRFFAVRPEGSVSTLKIQRTERGDSAVYLCASSSTPGLARTGELFFGEGSRLTVL.

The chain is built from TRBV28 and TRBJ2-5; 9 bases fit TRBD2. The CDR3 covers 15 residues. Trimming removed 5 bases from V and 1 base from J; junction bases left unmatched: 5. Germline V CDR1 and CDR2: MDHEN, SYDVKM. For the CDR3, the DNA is TGTGCCAGCAGTAAGATAGCGGGAGTCCAAGAGACCCAGTACTTC. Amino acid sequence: CASSKIAGVQETQYF.

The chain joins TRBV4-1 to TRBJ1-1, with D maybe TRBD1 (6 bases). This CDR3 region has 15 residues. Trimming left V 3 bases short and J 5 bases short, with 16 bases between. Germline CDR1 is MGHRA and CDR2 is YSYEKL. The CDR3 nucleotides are TGCGCCAGCAGCCACGAACAGGGCCTTAGGACTGAAGCTTTCTTT. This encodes CASSHEQGLRTEAFF.

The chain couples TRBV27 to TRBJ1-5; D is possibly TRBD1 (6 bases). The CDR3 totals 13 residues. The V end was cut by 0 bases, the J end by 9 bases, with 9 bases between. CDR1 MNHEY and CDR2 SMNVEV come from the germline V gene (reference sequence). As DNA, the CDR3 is TGTGCCAGCAGTTTATCGGGGGGCGGGCCCCAGCATTTT. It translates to CASSLSGGGPQHF.

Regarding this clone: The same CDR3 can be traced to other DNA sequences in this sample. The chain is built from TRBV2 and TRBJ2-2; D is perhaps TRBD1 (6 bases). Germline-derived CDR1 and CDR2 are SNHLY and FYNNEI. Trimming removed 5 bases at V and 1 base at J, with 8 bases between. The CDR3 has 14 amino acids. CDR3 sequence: CASSRTENTGELFF. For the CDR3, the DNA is TGTGCCAGCAGTAGGACAGAGAACACCGGGGAGCTGTTTTTT.

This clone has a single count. In DNA form, the CDR3 reads TGTGCCAGCAGCCTGTGGGACAGGGGGGGGTTAAACACTGAAGCTTTCTTT. Translating gives CASSLWDRGGLNTEAFF. The rearrangement uses TRBV11-2 and TRBJ1-1, with TRBD1 matching 11 bases. Germline CDR1 reads SGHAT; CDR2 reads FQNNGV. CDR3 length: 17 amino acids. The junction had 10 bases not matched to a gene; V was cut back by 5 bases and J by 2 bases.

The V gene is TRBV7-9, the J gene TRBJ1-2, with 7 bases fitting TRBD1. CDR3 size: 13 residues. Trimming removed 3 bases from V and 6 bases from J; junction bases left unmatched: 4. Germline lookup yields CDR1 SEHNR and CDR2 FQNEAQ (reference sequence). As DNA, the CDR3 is TGTGCCAGCAGCTTTGGGACAGAGGATGGCTACACCTTC. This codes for CASSFGTEDGYTF.

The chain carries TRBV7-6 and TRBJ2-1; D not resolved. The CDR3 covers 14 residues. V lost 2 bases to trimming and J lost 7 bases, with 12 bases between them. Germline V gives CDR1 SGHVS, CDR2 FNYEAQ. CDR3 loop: CASSLTRLGNEQFF. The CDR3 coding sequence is TGTGCCAGCAGCTTAACCAGGTTGGGGAATGAGCAGTTCTTC.

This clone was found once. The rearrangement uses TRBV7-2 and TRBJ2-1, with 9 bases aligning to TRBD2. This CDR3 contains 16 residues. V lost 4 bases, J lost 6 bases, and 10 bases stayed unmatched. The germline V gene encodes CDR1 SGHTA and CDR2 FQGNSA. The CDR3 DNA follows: TGTGCCAGCAGCTCGCCCCCCGGTAGCGGGAGCAATGAGCAGTTCTTC. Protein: CASSSPPGSGSNEQFF.